This T cell receptor beta chain originates from a study of T cell repertoires in cytomegalovirus infection. Across the study: The authors relied on CMV epitopes, both recently identified HLA-C-restricted and well-studied HLA-B-restricted. It can be stated that public TCR beta signatures indicated CMV infection as well as a matching HLA type.

In its sample, this clonotype was seen a few times. What it binds is unknown. Whole-study results and caveats: Carriers of CMV and the relevant HLA type were discriminated by public TCR beta frequency. Predominance within the ex vivo response was attributable to HLA-C-restricted CMV-specific TCR beta clonotypes.

TCRdb re-derived calls from the reads in MiXCR, one entry per CDR3 protein. The profile shows some 940,000 distinct CDR3 sequences, roughly 30% of them singletons. The CDR3 loop spans 11 amino acids. Germline assignment: CDR1 DFQATT and CDR2 SNEGSKA (reference sequence). The V and J ends lost 7 bases and 7 bases respectively, with 13 bases between them. The rearrangement joins TRBV20-1 to TRBJ1-2, with D hard to call. The clonotype originates from a human donor in good health (CMV status not recorded). Some clones in this sample may be carry-over from other donors' samples. The specimen comprised cultured CD8+ T cells from PBMCs, sampled from culture after CMV antigen stimulation. The CDR3: CSGGSGSGYTF. The CDR3 DNA reads as TGCAGTGGCGGGTCTGGTTCTGGCTACACCTTC.